The 30 T cell receptor beta chains below come from one sample, sequenced in a study of cytomegalovirus exposure and HLA in healthy donors. The primer mix had 60 Vbeta and 13 Jbeta primers. TCRdb keeps only in-frame clones here, not all; method: immunoSEQ multiplex PCR. This sample has roughly 120,000 clones, with about 16% found just once. Sequenced sample: PBMCs. The receptors were gathered from a woman aged 18-29 years in good health and CMV-seronegative.

This clone came up a few times. V is TRBV9 and J is TRBJ1-3, with D uncertain. V lost 0 bases, J lost 3 bases, and 13 bases lay in between. From germline, CDR1 is SGDLS and CDR2 YYNGEE. The CDR3 runs to 16 residues. This CDR3 is CASSVAPTVHGNTIYF. CDR3 nucleotides: TGTGCCAGCAGCGTAGCTCCTACAGTACATGGAAACACCATATATTTT.

This clone was seen more than once but under ten times. This sequence joins TRBV28 and TRBJ1-4; unclear D gene. The CDR3 has 15 amino acids. The V end lost 3 bases, the J end lost 0 bases, and 8 bases lay between the germline ends. The germline V gene encodes CDR1 MDHEN and CDR2 SYDVKM. CDR3 in DNA: TGTGCCAGCAGTTTTAAGCCGGCAACTAATGAAAAACTGTTTTTT. This sequence encodes CASSFKPATNEKLFF. Looking up the rest from reference TRBV28 and TRBJ1-4 gives the full variable domain: DVKVTQSSRYLVKRTGEKVFLECVQDMDHENMFWYRQDPGLGLRLIYFSYDVKMKEKGDIPEGYSVSREKKERFSLILESASTNQTSMYLCASSFKPATNEKLFFGSGTQLSVL.

This clone was counted between two and nine times. V is TRBV2 and J is TRBJ2-7; 7 bases map to TRBD1. From germline, CDR1 is SNHLY and CDR2 FYNNEI. J lost 3 bases, V lost 6 bases, and 5 bases had no gene match. This CDR3 has 13 amino acids. In DNA form, the CDR3 reads TGTGCCAGCAGCCGGGACAGCCGCTACGAGCAGTACTTC. This codes for CASSRDSRYEQYF.

The rearrangement uses TRBV28 and TRBJ2-7, with TRBD1 matching 11 bases. After removal of 7 bases from V and 9 bases from J, the junction contained 17 bases not matched to a gene. The CDR3 covers 16 residues. CDR1 MDHEN and CDR2 SYDVKM come from the germline V gene. CDR3: CASTTTKDRGRSGQYF. The CDR3 DNA reads as TGTGCCAGCACCACCACTAAGGACAGGGGGCGTTCAGGGCAGTACTTC.

This chain uses TRBV5-1 with TRBJ2-5; maybe TRBD1 (5 bases). The ends were cut back, 3 bases at V and 2 bases at J, with 17 bases in the middle. CDR1 and CDR2 (germline): SGHRS, YFSETQ. The CDR3 extends over 16 amino acids. The CDR3 sequence is CASSSQWQGGQETQYF. CDR3 nucleotide sequence: TGCGCCAGCAGCTCCCAATGGCAGGGCGGTCAAGAGACCCAGTACTTC.

This chain uses TRBV9 with TRBJ2-6; TRBD2 agrees at 13 bases. Germline CDR1 and CDR2: SGDLS and YYNGEE. The CDR3 runs 18 residues. After removal of 3 bases from V and 4 bases from J, the junction contained 7 bases not matched to a gene. The CDR3 sequence is CASSAGLAGARGANVLTF. The CDR3 DNA sequence: TGTGCCAGCAGCGCTGGACTAGCGGGAGCCCGGGGGGCCAACGTCCTGACTTTC.

V usage is TRBV6-6 and J usage is TRBJ2-5; 8 positions agree with TRBD2. Germline trimming cut 5 bases from V and 4 bases from J; bases unmatched to any gene: 9. The length of the CDR3 is 15 residues. CDR1 is MNHNY, CDR2 SVGAGI, per germline (reference sequence). CDR3 DNA: TGTGCCAGCAGTCCAGAACCGGGGGGGGGAGAGACCCAGTACTTC. The encoded protein is CASSPEPGGGETQYF.

This clone was recorded a few times. CDR3 sequence reads: CASSQLRGTNEKLFF. The DNA of the CDR3 is TGCGCCAGCAGCCAATTAAGGGGAACTAATGAAAAACTGTTTTTT. This rearrangement joins TRBV4-1 to TRBJ1-4; possible D gene TRBD1, 5 bases. Per the germline V gene, CDR1 is MGHRA and CDR2 is YSYEKL. CDR3 length: 15 amino acids. Trimming took 2 bases from V and 1 from J, leaving 8 bases between them.

This clone turned up a few times. This chain joins TRBV27 and TRBJ1-3; no reliable D call. The CDR3 extends over 16 amino acids. CDR1 MNHEY and CDR2 SMNVEV come from the germline V gene (reference sequence). V lost 1 base to trimming and J lost 0 bases, with 10 bases between them. CDR3 loop: CASSLYAGSSGNTIYF. The CDR3 DNA reads as TGTGCCAGCAGTTTATATGCGGGGAGCTCTGGAAACACCATATATTTT.

The table lists this clone with a few counts. The V and J genes are TRBV10-1 and TRBJ2-2; D uncertain. CDR3 size: 14 residues. Germline CDR1 is WNHNN and CDR2 is SYGVQD (reference sequence). The V and J ends lost 2 bases and 5 bases respectively, with 9 bases between them. The CDR3 nucleotides read TGCGCCAGCAGTGAGGGAACAGCTACCGGGGAGCTGTTTTTT. Its protein product is CASSEGTATGELFF.

This chain connects TRBV30 to TRBJ1-2, with D perhaps TRBD1 (6 bases). The germline V gene has CDR1 GTSNPN and CDR2 SVGIG (reference sequence). The CDR3 has 14 amino acids. Between the trimmed V and J ends, which lost 0 bases and 0 bases, there was a span of 8 bases. The CDR3 loop reads CAWSVGTTNYGYTF. The CDR3 region has the DNA TGTGCCTGGAGTGTAGGGACAACTAACTATGGCTACACCTTC.

V usage is TRBV5-5 and J usage is TRBJ1-4; perhaps TRBD1 as D (6 bases). Trimming removed 6 bases at V and 5 bases at J, with 20 bases between. This CDR3 is built from 16 residues. In germline, CDR1 is SGHKS, CDR2 YYEKEE (reference sequence). The CDR3 loop reads CASTRTAVGLNEKLFF. DNA of the CDR3: TGTGCCAGCACCAGGACAGCAGTTGGCCTCAATGAAAAACTGTTTTTT.

The rearrangement uses TRBV6-1 and TRBJ2-7, with TRBD1 matching over 8 bases. CDR1 is MNHNS and CDR2 is SASEGT in the germline V gene. V shed 6 bases and J 2 bases; nucleotides not matched to a gene: 6. There are 14 residues in the CDR3. CDR3: CASSGRDRTYEQYF. CDR3 in DNA: TGTGCCAGCAGCGGCCGGGACAGGACCTACGAGCAGTACTTC.

This chain joins TRBV15 and TRBJ1-2; 9 bases fit TRBD1. This CDR3 spans 15 amino acids. V was clipped by 3 bases and J by 3 bases; unmatched bases: 5. The germline CDR1 and CDR2 sequences are LNHNV and YYDKDF (reference sequence). The CDR3 sequence: CATSSKTGGYYGYTF. For the CDR3, the DNA is TGTGCCACCAGCAGTAAAACAGGGGGCTACTATGGCTACACCTTC.

This rearrangement joins TRBV7-2 to TRBJ1-6, with 10 bases aligning to TRBD1. V was clipped by 3 bases and J by 8 bases; unmatched bases: 4. The CDR3 runs to 15 residues. Per the germline V gene, CDR1 is SGHTA and CDR2 is FQGNSA. Here the CDR3 DNA reads TGTGCCAGCAGCTTGACAGGGGGCGCGGATTCACCCCTCCACTTT. As protein: CASSLTGGADSPLHF.

The chain joins TRBV5-1 to TRBJ2-7, with D maybe TRBD1 (6 bases). This CDR3 spans 13 amino acids. Germline V gene data show CDR1 as SGHRS and CDR2 as YFSETQ. Trimming stripped 1 base from V and 2 bases from J, with 7 bases between. The CDR3 spells CASSLQGTYEQYF. The CDR3 DNA reads TGCGCCAGCAGCTTGCAGGGGACCTACGAGCAGTACTTC.

This sequence joins TRBV25-1 and TRBJ2-2; 8 bases are shared with TRBD1. This CDR3 is built from 13 residues. V shed 6 bases, J shed 3 bases, and the junction held 0 bases outside the gene matches. The germline CDR1 and CDR2 sequences are MGHDK and SYGVNS. CDR3 DNA: TGTGCCAGCAGGGACAGGGACACCGGGGAGCTGTTTTTT. Translated: CASRDRDTGELFF.

This sequence joins TRBV18 and TRBJ1-3; D is ambiguous. The V end was cut by 3 bases, the J end by 0 bases, with 9 bases between. CDR3 length: 15 residues. In germline, CDR1 is KGHSH, CDR2 LQKENI. The CDR3 region has the DNA TGTGCCAGCTCACCGATCACTCACTCTGGAAACACCATATATTTT. This encodes CASSPITHSGNTIYF. The entire variable domain, with the rest obtained from reference TRBV18 and TRBJ1-3, is as follows: NAGVMQNPRHLVRRRGQEARLRCSPMKGHSHVYWYRQLPEEGLKFMVYLQKENIIDESGMPKERFSAEFPKEGPSILRIQQVVRGDSAAYFCASSPITHSGNTIYFGEGSWLTVV.

A few counts support this clone. The chain carries TRBV15 and TRBJ2-1, with unresolved D. Trimming stripped 0 bases from V and 7 bases from J, with 4 bases between. In germline, CDR1 is LNHNV, CDR2 YYDKDF (reference sequence). The CDR3 is 12 residues long. CDR3 amino acids: CATSRDINEQFF. The CDR3 coding sequence is TGTGCCACCAGCAGAGATATAAATGAGCAGTTCTTC.

In this sample, this clone turned up a few times. The chain employs TRBV15 and TRBJ1-5; 7 nucleotides match TRBD1. This CDR3 spans 15 amino acids. Trimming removed 3 bases from V and 3 bases from J; junction bases left unmatched: 5. Germline-derived CDR1 and CDR2 are LNHNV and YYDKDF (reference sequence). CDR3 DNA sequence: TGTGCCACCAGCAGCGAACAGGGGTCCAATCAGCCCCAGCATTTT. The encoded protein is CATSSEQGSNQPQHF. Based on the CDR3 plus reference TRBV15 and TRBJ1-5, the full variable domain is DAMVIQNPRYQVTQFGKPVTLSCSQTLNHNVMYWYQQKSSQAPKLLFHYYDKDFNNEADTPDNFQSRRPNTSFCFLDIRSPGLGDTAMYLCATSSEQGSNQPQHFGDGTRLSIL.

The V call is TRBV30, the J call TRBJ1-1; the D is unclear. V was pared by 3 bases and J by 1 base, with 12 bases between. The CDR3 is 14 residues long. CDR1 GTSNPN and CDR2 SVGIG come from the germline V gene (reference sequence). The CDR3 sequence is CAWRGGLGNTEAFF. For the CDR3, the DNA is TGTGCCTGGAGGGGCGGGCTGGGGAACACTGAAGCTTTCTTT.

The chain couples TRBV11-2 to TRBJ2-7; 8 bases map to TRBD1. This CDR3 has 19 residues. Germline CDR1 and CDR2: SGHAT and FQNNGV. V trimming: 5 bases; J trimming: 2 bases; junction bases outside the gene matches: 20. The CDR3 loop reads CASSRTAQGQGLYTYEQYF. CDR3 nucleotides: TGTGCCAGCAGCCGAACCGCCCAAGGACAGGGCTTATATACCTACGAGCAGTACTTC.

This clone was seen only a few times. This chain uses TRBV2 with TRBJ1-5, with 10 bases aligning to TRBD1. CDR3 length equals 15 residues. V lost 6 bases and J lost 3; bases outside the gene matches: 5. In germline, CDR1 is SNHLY, CDR2 FYNNEI. CDR3: CASRPGTGDNQPQHF. As DNA, the CDR3 is TGTGCCAGCAGGCCCGGGACAGGGGACAATCAGCCCCAGCATTTT. The variable domain in full, with the rest retrieved from reference TRBV2 and TRBJ1-5, is EPEVTQTPSHQVTQMGQEVILRCVPISNHLYFYWYRQILGQKVEFLVSFYNNEISEKSEIFDDQFSVERPDGSNFTLKIRSTKLEDSAMYFCASRPGTGDNQPQHFGDGTRLSIL.

There are a few counts of this clone. J is TRBJ1-6 and V is TRBV9; 9 nucleotides agree with TRBD1. This CDR3 has 15 residues. The V and J ends lost 4 bases and 10 bases, in that order; junction bases with no gene match: 9. Germline loops: CDR1 SGDLS, CDR2 YYNGEE. The CDR3 DNA reads TGTGCCAGCAGCCCTCGACAGGGGGGGAGGTCACCCCTCCACTTT. It is translated as CASSPRQGGRSPLHF.

This clone has just a few counts. The chain recombines TRBV11-2 with TRBJ2-7; 8 positions agree with TRBD1. The CDR3 loop spans 15 amino acids. J gave up 2 bases and V 3 bases, and 6 bases lay outside the gene matches. Germline loops: CDR1 SGHAT, CDR2 FQNNGV. CDR3 DNA: TGTGCCAGCAGCTTGCTCCGGGACAGGCCCTACGAGCAGTACTTC. It translates to CASSLLRDRPYEQYF. Full variable domain (remainder filled in from reference TRBV11-2 and TRBJ2-7): EAGVAQSPRYKIIEKRQSVAFWCNPISGHATLYWYQQILGQGPKLLIQFQNNGVVDDSQLPKDRFSAERLKGVDSTLKIQPAKLEDSAVYLCASSLLRDRPYEQYFGPGTRLTVT.

This rearrangement joins TRBV5-5 to TRBJ1-5, with D unresolved. The CDR3 is 15 amino acids. Germline V lookup: CDR1 SGHKS, CDR2 YYEKEE (reference sequence). V dropped 3 bases and J dropped 7 bases, with 17 bases sitting between them. The CDR3 protein is CASSSVSGGLQPQHF. CDR3 DNA: TGTGCCAGCAGCTCCGTCTCGGGAGGCTTACAGCCCCAGCATTTT.

There are a few counts of this clone. J is TRBJ2-6 and V is TRBV6-1; perhaps TRBD1 as D (5 bases). CDR1 MNHNS and CDR2 SASEGT come from the germline V gene. V lost 3 bases and J 1 base, leaving 10 bases between the germline ends. The CDR3 runs 16 residues. Written as DNA, the CDR3 is TGTGCCAGCAGTGATTCAAGACAGTCTGGGGCCAACGTCCTGACTTTC. Residues: CASSDSRQSGANVLTF.

V usage is TRBV11-2 and J usage is TRBJ2-3, with D maybe TRBD2 (6 bases). Trimming stripped 3 bases from V and 6 bases from J, with 25 bases between. The CDR3 extends over 18 amino acids. Germline CDR1 SGHAT, CDR2 FQNNGV. This CDR3 is CASSFRIGRDKFTDTQYF. Here the CDR3 DNA reads TGTGCCAGCAGCTTCCGGATTGGGCGGGATAAATTCACGGATACGCAGTATTTT.

This clone was seen more than once but under ten times. The genes are TRBV15 and TRBJ2-5, with TRBD2 matching over 7 bases. There are 14 residues in the CDR3. V lost 3 bases, J lost 2 bases, and 3 bases stayed unmatched. CDR1 is LNHNV, CDR2 YYDKDF, per germline (reference sequence). The CDR3 DNA follows: TGTGCCACCAGCAGGCCGGGACTACAAGAGACCCAGTACTTC. It translates to CATSRPGLQETQYF.

A few counts support this clone. The genes are TRBV27 and TRBJ2-7, with D possibly TRBD2 on 5 matching bases. Germline V gene sequence: CDR1 MNHEY, CDR2 SMNVEV (reference sequence). V was clipped by 2 bases and J by 6 bases, with 11 bases between them. The CDR3 runs to 13 residues. The CDR3 loop reads CASSLGPGSEQYF. The CDR3, as DNA: TGTGCCAGCAGTTTAGGTCCGGGGAGCGAGCAGTACTTC.